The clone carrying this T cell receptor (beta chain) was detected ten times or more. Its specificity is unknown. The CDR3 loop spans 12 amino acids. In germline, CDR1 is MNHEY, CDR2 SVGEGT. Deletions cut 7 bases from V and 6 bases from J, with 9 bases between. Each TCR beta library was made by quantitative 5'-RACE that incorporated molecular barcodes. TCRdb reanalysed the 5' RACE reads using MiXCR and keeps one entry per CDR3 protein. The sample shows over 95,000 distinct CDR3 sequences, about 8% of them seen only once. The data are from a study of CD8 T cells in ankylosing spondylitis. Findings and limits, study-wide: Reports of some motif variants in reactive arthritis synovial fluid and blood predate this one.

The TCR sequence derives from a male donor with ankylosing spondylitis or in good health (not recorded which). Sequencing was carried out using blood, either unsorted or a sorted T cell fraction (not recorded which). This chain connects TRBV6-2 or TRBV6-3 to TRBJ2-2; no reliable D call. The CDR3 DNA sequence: TGTGCCAGCAAAAATAGGGCCGGGGAGCTGTTTTTT. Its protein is CASKNRAGELFF.